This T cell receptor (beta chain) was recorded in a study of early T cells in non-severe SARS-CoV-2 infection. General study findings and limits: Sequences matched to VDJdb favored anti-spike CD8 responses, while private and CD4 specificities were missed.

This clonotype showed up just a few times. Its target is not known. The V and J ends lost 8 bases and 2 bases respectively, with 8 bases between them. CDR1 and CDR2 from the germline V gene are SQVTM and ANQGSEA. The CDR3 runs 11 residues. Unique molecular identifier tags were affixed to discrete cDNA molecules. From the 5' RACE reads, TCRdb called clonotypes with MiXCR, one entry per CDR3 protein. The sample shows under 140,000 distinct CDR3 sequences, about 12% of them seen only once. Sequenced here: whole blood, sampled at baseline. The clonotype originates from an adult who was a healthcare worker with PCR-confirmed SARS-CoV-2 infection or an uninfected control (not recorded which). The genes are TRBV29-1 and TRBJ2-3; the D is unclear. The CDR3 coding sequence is TGCAGCTTCCTCCTCACAGATACGCAGTATTTT. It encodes CSFLLTDTQYF.